The 14 T cell receptor beta chains listed next were all sequenced from one sample in a study of T cells in Graves' hyperthyroidism and ophthalmopathy (dated by TCRdb to the late 2010s). Library creation used multiplex PCR. TCRdb names Illumina HiSeq 2000 as the instrument used. TCR beta CDR3 regions were amplified from RNA transcripts. For the first round of RT-PCR on the TCR CDR3, the HTBI primer set was used together with the Qiagen OneStep RT-PCR kit. TCRdb passed the public sequencing reads through fastp at Q25 and MiXCR, retaining productive beta sequences. Here each entry gathers all rows of one CDR3 protein and keeps the most common genes and DNA. The sample table contains about 98,000 distinct CDR3 sequences; only one count was recorded for approximately 40% of them. The top ten clones comprise roughly 10% of the sample. The sample was peripheral blood or thyroid tissue (not recorded which). These TCRs come from a woman aged 25 to 39 with Graves' hyperthyroidism.

This clonotype has a count of ten or more. A much larger clone is a single base away; this may be a read error. The chain uses TRBV28 and TRBJ1-6; 8 nucleotides line up with TRBD1. Looked up from germline, CDR1 is MDHEN and CDR2 is SYDVKM. V trimming: 4 bases; J trimming: 5 bases; junction bases outside the gene matches: 1. The CDR3 spans 14 residues. CDR3 sequence: CASSSGQDNSPLHF. CDR3 nucleotides: TGTGCCAGCAGTTCGGGACAGGATAATTCACCCCTCCACTTT.

This clonotype was seen only once. The chain couples TRBV28 to TRBJ1-2; 7 positions match TRBD1. Unmatched junction bases numbered 6, after V lost 5 bases and J lost 6 bases. Germline CDR1 reads MDHEN; CDR2 reads SYDVKM. CDR3 length: 13 residues. CDR3 sequence reads: CASSNGTANGYTF. The CDR3 DNA reads TGTGCCAGCAGTAACGGGACAGCTAATGGCTACACCTTC.

As regards this clonotype: Here the CDR3 omits its conserved ending phenylalanine or tryptophan, so a read error is the likely source. The limits of the CDR3 on the DNA are not certain, so only TCRdb's listed CDR3 is given. The chain joins TRBV20-1 to TRBJ2-5; TRBD1 was called by the table and not checked on the DNA. The CDR3 spans 13 amino acids, including both terminal residues. Germline V lookup: CDR1 DFQATT, CDR2 SNEGSKA (reference sequence). The CDR3 is CSARPGLRETRYL.

This clonotype occurred many times. The V and J genes are TRBV6-6 and TRBJ2-7; D call uncertain. The CDR3 consists of 13 residues. Trimming took 5 bases from V and 3 from J, leaving 11 bases between them. Germline CDR1 reads MNHNY; CDR2 reads SVGAGI (reference sequence). The CDR3 region is CASSPPPLYEQYF. CDR3 nucleotides: TGTGCCAGCAGTCCCCCTCCCCTCTACGAGCAGTACTTC.

This clonotype was recorded once. The chain uses TRBV20-1 and TRBJ1-4, with D perhaps matching TRBD1 (6 bases). CDR3 length: 15 residues. Germline V gives CDR1 DFQATT, CDR2 SNEGSKA (reference sequence). V dropped 1 base and J dropped 7 bases, with 16 bases sitting between them. In DNA, the CDR3 is TGCAGTGCTAGAGGGGGGCCGGGACAAGGTGAAAAACTGTTTTTT. Translation: CSARGGPGQGEKLFF.

A note on this clonotype: Just one base apart from a much larger clone, this may be a read error. J is TRBJ2-7 and V is TRBV5-8, with D perhaps TRBD1 or TRBD2 (5 bases each). The CDR3 loop spans 16 amino acids. Trimming removed 3 bases at V and 1 base at J, with 17 bases between. The germline V gene encodes CDR1 SGHTS and CDR2 YDEGEE. CDR3 sequence: CASSWKGSRVSYEQYF. CDR3 nucleotides: TGTGCCAGCAGCTGGAAGGGGAGTAGGGTTTCCTACGAGCAGTACTTC.

The V call is TRBV7-9, the J call TRBJ2-7, with D perhaps matching TRBD2 (5 bases). The germline V and J ends were trimmed by 1 base and 3 bases, with 7 bases remaining between them. The CDR3 spans 13 residues. Germline CDR1 reads SEHNR; CDR2 reads FQNEAQ (reference sequence). The CDR3 protein is CASSLGRVYEQYF. The CDR3 coding sequence is TGTGCCAGCAGCTTAGGGCGGGTCTACGAGCAGTACTTC. The variable domain in full, completed from reference TRBV7-9 and TRBJ2-7, reads DTGVSQNPRHKITKRGQNVTFRCDPISEHNRLYWYRQTLGQGPEFLTYFQNEAQLEKSRLLSDRFSAERPKGSFSTLEIQRTEQGDSAMYLCASSLGRVYEQYFGPGTRLTVT.

The table lists this clonotype with many counts. The chain uses TRBV10-3 and TRBJ1-5; 7 bases are a match to TRBD1. Germline-derived CDR1 and CDR2 are ENHRY and SYGVKD. V shed 8 bases, J shed 5 bases, and the junction held 6 bases outside the gene matches. The CDR3 contains 13 residues. For the CDR3, the DNA is TGTGCCATCCGGACAGGATTTGATCAGCCCCAGCATTTT. Protein sequence: CAIRTGFDQPQHF.

The chain couples TRBV6-5 to TRBJ1-1; the match to TRBD1 covers 7 bases. The CDR3 contains 13 residues. V shed 5 bases, J shed 4 bases, and the junction held 4 bases outside the gene matches. Per the germline V gene, CDR1 is MNHEY and CDR2 is SVGAGI. The CDR3 region has the DNA TGTGCCAGCAGTAACCCAGGGGGCACTGAAGCTTTCTTT. Its protein is CASSNPGGTEAFF.

This clonotype has just a few counts. This sequence joins TRBV20-1 and TRBJ1-6; D might be TRBD1 (5 bases). This CDR3 contains 13 residues. Germline-derived CDR1 and CDR2 are DFQATT and SNEGSKA (reference sequence). With 3 bases removed from V and 5 bases from J, the gap between germline ends came to 8 bases. CDR3 bases: TGCAGTGCTAGCGGGACTGATAATTCACCCCTCCACTTT. It yields the protein CSASGTDNSPLHF.

The chain couples TRBV15 to TRBJ2-5; D may be TRBD1 (6 bases). The CDR3 is 16 residues long. Germline CDR1 LNHNV, CDR2 YYDKDF (reference sequence). Trimming shortened V by 3 bases and J by 2 bases, and 16 bases separated the two germline ends. The chain's CDR3 is CATSSFGTGWQETQYF. The CDR3 DNA sequence: TGTGCCACCAGCAGCTTTGGTACAGGGTGGCAAGAGACCCAGTACTTC.

The chain joins TRBV7-2 to TRBJ2-7; 8 nucleotides match TRBD2. CDR3 length equals 16 residues. From germline, CDR1 is SGHTA and CDR2 FQGNSA. With V trimmed by 7 bases and J by 4 bases, 15 bases remained unmatched. The CDR3 DNA reads as TGTGCCAGCAACTTGGGGGGGGCTGGCGGGAGGTACGAGCAGTACTTC. It translates to CASNLGGAGGRYEQYF.

This clonotype appeared many times. A much larger clonotype is one base distant, so this may be a read error. The rearrangement joins TRBV15 to TRBJ1-6; D gene unclear. V lost 5 bases and J lost 7, with 6 bases in between. This CDR3 comprises 12 residues. Per the germline V gene, CDR1 is LNHNV and CDR2 is YYDKDF (reference sequence). The CDR3 DNA is TGTGCCACCAGCGGAGTCAATTCACCCCTCCACTTT. It specifies CATSGVNSPLHF. Supplemented by reference TRBV15 and TRBJ1-6, the full variable domain reads DAMVIQNPRYQVTQFGKPVTLSCSQTLNHNVMYWYQQKSSQAPKLLFHYYDKDFNNEADTPDNFQSRRPNTSFCFLDIRSPGLGDTAMYLCATSGVNSPLHFGNGTRLTVT.

This clonotype was counted ten times or more. The J gene is TRBJ2-7, the V gene TRBV28; D not resolved. CDR3 length: 13 amino acids. Trimming left V 4 bases short and J 5 bases short, with 12 bases between. The germline V gene encodes CDR1 MDHEN and CDR2 SYDVKM. CDR3 protein: CASSWHITHEQYF. Written as DNA, the CDR3 is TGTGCCAGCAGTTGGCACATTACCCACGAGCAGTACTTC.